This TCR beta chain was obtained from a study of T cells expressing NK-cell markers. Study at large: Sequenced donors, eight in total, included seven who were HCMV-seropositive and one who was seronegative.

Comments on this clonotype: What it binds is not known.

Study-wide findings and caveats: The leading position in the CD3+CD56-NKG2C+ fraction of a handful of donors also went to these clonotypes. As a fraction of CD8+ T cells, dominant NKG2C+ clonotypes reached about 1.0-8% in six donors.

Reanalyzing the 5' RACE reads, TCRdb keeps one entry per CDR3 protein, without DNA. The sample table sets out roughly 430,000 distinct CDR3 sequences. The sequence came from a woman aged 18 to 69 in good health. Sequencing was performed on blood T cells: a sorted CD56 or NKG2C T cell subset, CD4+ or CD8+ T cells, or bulk PBMC T cells (not recorded which).

The CDR3 here is CASSPTGTGGGYTF. The V and J genes are TRBV7-2 and TRBJ1-2; TCRdb designates TRBD1, a call that cannot be tested without DNA. Per the germline V gene, CDR1 is SGHTA and CDR2 is FQGNSA. The CDR3 extends over 14 amino acids.